This TCR beta chain was obtained from a study of CD8+ T cells in alopecia areata. Study-level background: Among treated patients, oral tofacitinib was administered at 5 to 10 mg twice daily. Notes on the study in general: Clonality in the scalp and expanded CD8+ clones ranked among the top 100 were significantly decreased by tofacitinib.

This clone occurred once. Its target is unknown. V trimming: 5 bases; J trimming: 2 bases; junction bases outside the gene matches: 12. The CDR3 is made up of 17 amino acids. CDR1 and CDR2 from the germline V gene are SGHTA and FQGNSA. Sequencing relied on a cDNA template that was reverse transcribed from extracted RNA. Here immunoSEQ multiplex PCR was the method, and the copy in TCRdb shows in-frame clones only, minus some. The sample has under 200,000 clones, around 59% seen once. The treatment here: oral pan-JAK inhibitor, 5-10 mg twice daily. Alopecia areata patients provided lesional scalp punch biopsies and peripheral blood.

The chain links TRBV7-2 to TRBJ1-2; 9 bases agree with TRBD1. This TCR derives from a human donor with alopecia areata. The starting material was CD4+ T cells sorted from blood, obtained at week 24, from a patient treated with tofacitinib. The DNA of the CDR3 is TGTGCCAGCAGCCTGACCTTCACAGGGGGCCCAAACTATGGCTACACCTTC. Translating gives CASSLTFTGGPNYGYTF.